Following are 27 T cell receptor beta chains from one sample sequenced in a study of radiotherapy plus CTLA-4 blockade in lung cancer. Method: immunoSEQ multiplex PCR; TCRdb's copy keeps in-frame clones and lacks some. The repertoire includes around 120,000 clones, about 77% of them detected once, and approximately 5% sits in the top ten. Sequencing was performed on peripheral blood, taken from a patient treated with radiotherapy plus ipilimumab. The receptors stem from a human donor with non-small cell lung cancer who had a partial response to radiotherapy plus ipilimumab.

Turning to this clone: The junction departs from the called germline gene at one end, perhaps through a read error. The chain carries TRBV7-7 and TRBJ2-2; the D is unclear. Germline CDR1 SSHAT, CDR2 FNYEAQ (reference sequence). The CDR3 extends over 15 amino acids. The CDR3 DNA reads TGTGCTAGCAGCTTATCTGCAGGGAACACCGGGGAGCTGTTTTTT. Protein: CASSLSAGNTGELFF.

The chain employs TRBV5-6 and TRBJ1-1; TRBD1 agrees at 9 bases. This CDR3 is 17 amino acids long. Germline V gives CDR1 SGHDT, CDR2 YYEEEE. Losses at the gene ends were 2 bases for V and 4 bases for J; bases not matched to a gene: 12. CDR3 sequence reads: CASSFVGGTGGGTEAFF. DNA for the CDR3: TGTGCCAGCAGCTTCGTGGGGGGAACAGGGGGCGGCACTGAAGCTTTCTTT. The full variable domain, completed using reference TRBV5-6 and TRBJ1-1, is DAGVTQSPTHLIKTRGQQVTLRCSPKSGHDTVSWYQQALGQGPQFIFQYYEEEERQRGNFPDRFSGHQFPNYSSELNVNALLLGDSALYLCASSFVGGTGGGTEAFFGQGTRLTVV.

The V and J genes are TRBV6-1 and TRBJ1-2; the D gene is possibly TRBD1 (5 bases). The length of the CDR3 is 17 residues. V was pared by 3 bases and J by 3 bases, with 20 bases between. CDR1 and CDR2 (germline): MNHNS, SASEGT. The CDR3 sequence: CASSEELVGEGYYGYTF. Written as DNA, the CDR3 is TGTGCCAGCAGTGAGGAATTGGTAGGGGAGGGCTACTATGGCTACACCTTC.

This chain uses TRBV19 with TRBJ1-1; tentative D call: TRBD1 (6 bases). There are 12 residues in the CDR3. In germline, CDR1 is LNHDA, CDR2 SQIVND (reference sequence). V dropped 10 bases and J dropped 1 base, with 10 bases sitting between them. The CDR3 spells CATKQGNTEAFF. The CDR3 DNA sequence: TGTGCCACCAAACAGGGGAACACTGAAGCTTTCTTT. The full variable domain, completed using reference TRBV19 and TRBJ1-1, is DGGITQSPKYLFRKEGQNVTLSCEQNLNHDAMYWYRQDPGQGLRLIYYSQIVNDFQKGDIAEGYSVSREKKESFPLTVTSAQKNPTAFYLCATKQGNTEAFFGQGTRLTVV.

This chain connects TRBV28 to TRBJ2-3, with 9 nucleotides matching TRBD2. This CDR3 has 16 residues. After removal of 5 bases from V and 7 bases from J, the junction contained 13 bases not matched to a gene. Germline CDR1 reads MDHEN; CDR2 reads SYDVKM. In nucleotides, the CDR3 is TGTGCCAGCAGTCCCCTCAGCGGGGGGATGGGAAATACGCAGTATTTT. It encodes CASSPLSGGMGNTQYF.

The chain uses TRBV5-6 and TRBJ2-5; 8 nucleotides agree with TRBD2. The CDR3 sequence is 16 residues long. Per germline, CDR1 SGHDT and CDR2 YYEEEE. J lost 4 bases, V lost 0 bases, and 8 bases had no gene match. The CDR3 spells CASSLGAGTSRETQYF. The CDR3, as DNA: TGTGCCAGCAGCTTGGGGGCCGGGACTAGTCGAGAGACCCAGTACTTC.

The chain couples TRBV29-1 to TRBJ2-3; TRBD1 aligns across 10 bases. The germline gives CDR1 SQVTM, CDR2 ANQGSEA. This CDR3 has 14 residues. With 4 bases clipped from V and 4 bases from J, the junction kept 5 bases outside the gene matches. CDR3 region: CSVVTGGTPDTQYF. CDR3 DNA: TGCAGCGTTGTGACAGGGGGCACCCCAGATACGCAGTATTTT.

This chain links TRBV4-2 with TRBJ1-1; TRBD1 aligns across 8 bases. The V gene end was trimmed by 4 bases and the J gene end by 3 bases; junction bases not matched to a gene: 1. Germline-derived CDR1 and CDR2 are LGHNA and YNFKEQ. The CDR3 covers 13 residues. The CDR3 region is CASSLQGDTEAFF. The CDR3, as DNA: TGTGCCAGCAGCCTACAGGGGGACACTGAAGCTTTCTTT.

In DNA form, the CDR3 reads TGTGCCAGCAGCTTTGGTTTACTAGCGGGAGCAGTAGAAGAGACCCAGTACTTC. This sequence encodes CASSFGLLAGAVEETQYF. The J gene is TRBJ2-5, the V gene TRBV5-6, with TRBD2 identical over 11 bases. This CDR3 has 18 amino acids. Germline CDR1 reads SGHDT; CDR2 reads YYEEEE. Trimming took 2 bases from V and 3 from J; bases not matched to a gene: 12.

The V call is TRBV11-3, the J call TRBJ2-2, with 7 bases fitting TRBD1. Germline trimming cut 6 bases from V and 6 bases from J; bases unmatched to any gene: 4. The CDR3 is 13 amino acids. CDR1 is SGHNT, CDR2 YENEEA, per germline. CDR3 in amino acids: CASSRQGPGELFF. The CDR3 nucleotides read TGTGCCAGCAGTCGACAGGGTCCCGGGGAGCTGTTTTTT.

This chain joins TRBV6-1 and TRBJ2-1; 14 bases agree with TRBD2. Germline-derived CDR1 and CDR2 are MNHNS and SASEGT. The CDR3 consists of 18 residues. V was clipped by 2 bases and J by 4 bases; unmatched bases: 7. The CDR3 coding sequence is TGTGCCAGCAGTGAATTGGGACTAGCGGGAGTGGGTTACAATGAGCAGTTCTTC. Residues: CASSELGLAGVGYNEQFF.

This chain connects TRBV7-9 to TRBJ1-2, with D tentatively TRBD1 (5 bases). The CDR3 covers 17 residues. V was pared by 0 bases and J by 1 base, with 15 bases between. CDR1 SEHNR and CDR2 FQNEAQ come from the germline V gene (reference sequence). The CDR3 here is CASSLADGALLNYGYTF. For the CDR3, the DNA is TGTGCCAGCAGCTTAGCGGATGGGGCGCTTCTTAACTATGGCTACACCTTC.

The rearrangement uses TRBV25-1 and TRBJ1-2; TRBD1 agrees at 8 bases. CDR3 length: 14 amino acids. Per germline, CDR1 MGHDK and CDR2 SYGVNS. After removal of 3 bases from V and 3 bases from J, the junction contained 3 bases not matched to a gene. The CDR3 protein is CASSDRQGYYGYTF. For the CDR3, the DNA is TGTGCCAGCAGTGACCGACAGGGGTACTATGGCTACACCTTC.

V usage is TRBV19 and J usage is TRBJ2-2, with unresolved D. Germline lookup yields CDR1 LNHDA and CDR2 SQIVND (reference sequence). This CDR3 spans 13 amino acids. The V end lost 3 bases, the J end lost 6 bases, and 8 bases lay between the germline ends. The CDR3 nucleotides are TGTGCCAGTAGTATTGAGTCCCCCGGGGAGCTGTTTTTT. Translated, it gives CASSIESPGELFF.

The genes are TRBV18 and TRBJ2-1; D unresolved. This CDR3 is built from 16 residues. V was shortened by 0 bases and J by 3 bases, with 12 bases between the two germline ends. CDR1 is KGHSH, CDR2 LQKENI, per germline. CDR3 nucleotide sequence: TGTGCCAGCTCACCACCGGGCAGCTCCTTCTACAATGAGCAGTTCTTC. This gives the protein CASSPPGSSFYNEQFF.

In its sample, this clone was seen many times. As DNA, the CDR3 is TGTGCCAGCAGTTACGGGCATCAGCCCCAGCATTTT. As protein: CASSYGHQPQHF. The rearrangement joins TRBV6-5 to TRBJ1-5; no clear D. The CDR3 has 12 amino acids. The V end was cut by 2 bases, the J end by 5 bases, with 4 bases between. The germline V gene has CDR1 MNHEY and CDR2 SVGAGI.

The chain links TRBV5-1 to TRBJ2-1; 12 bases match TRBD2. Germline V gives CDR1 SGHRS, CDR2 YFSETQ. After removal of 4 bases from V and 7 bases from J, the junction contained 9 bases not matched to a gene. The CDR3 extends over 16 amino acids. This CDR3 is CASSVSLAGGLNEQFF. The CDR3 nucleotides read TGCGCCAGCAGCGTATCACTAGCGGGAGGATTAAATGAGCAGTTCTTC.

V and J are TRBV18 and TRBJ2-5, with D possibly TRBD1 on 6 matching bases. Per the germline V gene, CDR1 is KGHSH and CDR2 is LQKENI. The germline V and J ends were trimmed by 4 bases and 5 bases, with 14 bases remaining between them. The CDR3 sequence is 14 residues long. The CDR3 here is CASSLEQGGETQYF. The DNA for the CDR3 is TGTGCCAGCTCACTTGAACAGGGCGGGGAGACCCAGTACTTC.

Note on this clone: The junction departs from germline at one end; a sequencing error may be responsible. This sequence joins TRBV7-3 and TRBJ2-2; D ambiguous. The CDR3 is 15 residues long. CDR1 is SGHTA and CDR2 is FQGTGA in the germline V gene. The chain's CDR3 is CASSVTAENTGELFF. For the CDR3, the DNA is TGTGCCAGCAGCGTAACCGCAGAGAACACCGGGGAGCTGTTTTTT.

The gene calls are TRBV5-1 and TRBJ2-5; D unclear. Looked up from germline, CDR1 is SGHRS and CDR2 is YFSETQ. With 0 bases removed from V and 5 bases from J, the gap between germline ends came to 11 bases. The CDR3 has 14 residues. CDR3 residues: CASSLDIGWETQYF. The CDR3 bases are TGCGCCAGCAGCTTGGATATCGGTTGGGAGACCCAGTACTTC. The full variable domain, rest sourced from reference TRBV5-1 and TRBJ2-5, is KAGVTQTPRYLIKTRGQQVTLSCSPISGHRSVSWYQQTPGQGLQFLFEYFSETQRNKGNFPGRFSGRQFSNSRSEMNVSTLELGDSALYLCASSLDIGWETQYFGPGTRLLVL.

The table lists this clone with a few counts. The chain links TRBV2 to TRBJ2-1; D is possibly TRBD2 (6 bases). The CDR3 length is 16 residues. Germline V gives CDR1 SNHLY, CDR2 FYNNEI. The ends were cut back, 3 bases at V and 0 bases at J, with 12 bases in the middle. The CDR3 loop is CASSEGWGDSYNEQFF. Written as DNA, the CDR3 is TGTGCCAGCAGTGAGGGTTGGGGGGACTCCTACAATGAGCAGTTCTTC.

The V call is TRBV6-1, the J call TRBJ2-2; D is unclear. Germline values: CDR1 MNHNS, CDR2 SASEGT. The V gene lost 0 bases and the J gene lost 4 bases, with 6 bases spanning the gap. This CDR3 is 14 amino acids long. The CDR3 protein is CASSEARITGELFF. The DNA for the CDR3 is TGTGCCAGCAGTGAAGCCAGGATCACCGGGGAGCTGTTTTTT.

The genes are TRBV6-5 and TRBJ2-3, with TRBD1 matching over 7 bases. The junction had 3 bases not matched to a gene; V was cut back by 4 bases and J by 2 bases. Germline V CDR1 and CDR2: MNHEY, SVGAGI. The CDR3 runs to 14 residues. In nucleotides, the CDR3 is TGTGCCAGCAGTTGGGGACAGTTCACAGATACGCAGTATTTT. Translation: CASSWGQFTDTQYF.

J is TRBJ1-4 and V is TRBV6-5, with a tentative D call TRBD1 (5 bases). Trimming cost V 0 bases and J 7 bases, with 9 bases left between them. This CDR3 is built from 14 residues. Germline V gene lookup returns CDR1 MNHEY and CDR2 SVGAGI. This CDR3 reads CASSYSREGEKLFF. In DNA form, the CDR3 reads TGTGCCAGCAGTTACTCCAGGGAAGGTGAAAAACTGTTTTTT.

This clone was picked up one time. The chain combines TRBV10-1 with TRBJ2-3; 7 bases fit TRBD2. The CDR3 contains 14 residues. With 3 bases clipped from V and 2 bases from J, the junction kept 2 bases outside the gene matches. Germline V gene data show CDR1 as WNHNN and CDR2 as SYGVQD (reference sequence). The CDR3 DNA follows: TGCGCCAGCAGTGACAGCGGGACCACAGATACGCAGTATTTT. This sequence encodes CASSDSGTTDTQYF.

CDR3: CASSRLDSLGAGELFF. CDR3 DNA sequence: TGTGCCAGCAGCCGACTGGACAGCCTTGGGGCCGGGGAGCTGTTTTTT. The V gene is TRBV4-2, the J gene TRBJ2-2; possible D gene TRBD1, 6 bases. Germline V CDR1 and CDR2: LGHNA, YNFKEQ. The CDR3 covers 16 residues. V was trimmed by 4 bases and J by 6 bases, leaving 18 bases between them.

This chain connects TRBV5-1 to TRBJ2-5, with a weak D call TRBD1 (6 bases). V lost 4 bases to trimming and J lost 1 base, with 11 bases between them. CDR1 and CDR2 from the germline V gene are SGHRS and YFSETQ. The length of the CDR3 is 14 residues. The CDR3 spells CASSQTGTQETQYF. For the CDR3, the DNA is TGCGCCAGCAGCCAAACAGGGACCCAAGAGACCCAGTACTTC.